Following are 25 T cell receptor beta chains from one sample sequenced in a study of cytomegalovirus exposure and HLA in healthy donors. TCRdb's copy holds only in-frame clones and misses some; the assay was immunoSEQ multiplex PCR. The repertoire has roughly 140,000 clones, 85% to 90% of them found once; the top ten carry 6.5% to 8.5%. The sample consisted of PBMCs. Receptors were obtained from a woman aged 18 to 35 in good health and CMV-seropositive.

J is TRBJ2-1 and V is TRBV27, with 7 positions matching TRBD2. In germline, CDR1 is MNHEY, CDR2 SMNVEV (reference sequence). V lost 5 bases, J lost 9 bases, and 10 bases stayed unmatched. The CDR3 contains 14 residues. The CDR3 DNA reads as TGTGCCAGCAGTCGCCGGGCGGGAGCGGTTGAGCAGTTCTTC. Its translation is CASSRRAGAVEQFF.

The chain joins TRBV4-1 to TRBJ1-5; 7 positions match TRBD1. There are 18 residues in the CDR3. J gave up 7 bases and V 4 bases, and 19 bases lay outside the gene matches. Germline V CDR1 and CDR2: MGHRA, YSYEKL. The CDR3 DNA reads as TGCGCCAGCAGCCTTGTTCCGAGACAGGGTATCTCAGGGCAGCCCCAGCATTTT. Translation gives CASSLVPRQGISGQPQHF.

The chain couples TRBV6-4 to TRBJ2-1; TRBD1 matches at 10 bases. V shed 4 bases, J shed 3 bases, and the junction held 3 bases outside the gene matches. This CDR3 contains 15 residues. Germline assignment: CDR1 MRHNA and CDR2 SNTAGT. DNA of the CDR3: TGTGCCAGCAGTGTCGGGACAGGGGACTACAATGAGCAGTTCTTC. Protein: CASSVGTGDYNEQFF.

The chain couples TRBV21-1 to TRBJ1-1. TRBV21-1 is a pseudogene segment. This CDR3 spans 17 amino acids. CDR3 residues: CATGRKDFTGTNTEAFF. In DNA form, the CDR3 reads TGTGCCACCGGGAGGAAGGACTTTACAGGCACGAACACTGAAGCTTTCTTT.

This sequence joins TRBV10-3 and TRBJ1-1; no clear D. CDR1 is ENHRY, CDR2 SYGVKD, per germline. This CDR3 is built from 15 residues. V was cut by 0 bases and J by 3 bases, with 11 bases left in between. This CDR3 is CAISESEAVHTEAFF. CDR3 bases: TGTGCCATCAGTGAGTCGGAGGCGGTCCACACTGAAGCTTTCTTT.

The rearrangement joins TRBV27 to TRBJ2-5, with D maybe TRBD2 (7 bases). CDR1 is MNHEY, CDR2 SMNVEV, per germline (reference sequence). V was pared by 2 bases and J by 0 bases, with 10 bases between. The CDR3 contains 15 residues. The DNA for the CDR3 is TGTGCCAGCAGTTTAATGCGGGGGCACCAAGAGACCCAGTACTTC. Amino acid sequence: CASSLMRGHQETQYF.

The rearrangement links TRBV9 to TRBJ1-6; no definite D call. With 0 bases removed from V and 7 bases from J, the gap between germline ends came to 8 bases. The CDR3 extends over 14 amino acids. Per germline, CDR1 SGDLS and CDR2 YYNGEE. The CDR3 bases are TGTGCCAGCAGCGTAGGGCGGTTAAATTCACCCCTCCACTTT. This codes for CASSVGRLNSPLHF.

V is TRBV7-2 and J is TRBJ2-2; D possibly corresponds to TRBD2 (6 bases). This CDR3 has 14 residues. The V end was cut by 5 bases, the J end by 5 bases, with 12 bases between. Germline assignment: CDR1 SGHTA and CDR2 FQGNSA. The chain's CDR3 is CASSRREYTGELFF. CDR3 bases: TGTGCCAGCAGCCGACGGGAGTATACCGGGGAGCTGTTTTTT.

This chain joins TRBV5-1 and TRBJ2-5, with TRBD2 matching over 14 bases. The V gene end was trimmed by 0 bases and the J gene end by 4 bases; junction bases not matched to a gene: 5. This CDR3 region has 17 residues. Germline-derived CDR1 and CDR2 are SGHRS and YFSETQ. CDR3 region: CASSLGGLAGGTETQYF. The CDR3 nucleotides read TGCGCCAGCAGCTTGGGAGGACTAGCGGGGGGTACAGAGACCCAGTACTTC.

This clone was picked up a small number of times. The chain carries TRBV6-1 and TRBJ2-7, with TRBD1 matching 7 bases. V lost 6 bases, J lost 3 bases, and 2 bases stayed unmatched. CDR1 MNHNS and CDR2 SASEGT come from the germline V gene. The CDR3 spans 12 residues. CDR3 sequence (DNA): TGTGCCAGCAGGGGACAGAACTACGAGCAGTACTTC. Amino acids: CASRGQNYEQYF.

Regarding this clone: Mismatch with germline at one junction end may stem from a read error. The chain recombines TRBV5-1 with TRBJ2-7; TRBD2 agrees at 15 bases. CDR3 size: 13 residues. Germline-derived CDR1 and CDR2 are SGHRS and YFSETQ. The CDR3: CASSPDGLAGGGF. Written as DNA, the CDR3 is TGCGCCAGCAGCCCGGATGGACTAGCGGGAGGGGGATTC. The whole variable domain, filled in from reference TRBV5-1 and TRBJ2-7, reads KAGVTQTPRYLIKTRGQQVTLSCSPISGHRSVSWYQQTPGQGLQFLFEYFSETQRNKGNFPGRFSGRQFSNSRSEMNVSTLELGDSALYLCASSPDGLAGGGFGPGTRLTVT.

The chain has TRBV27 and TRBJ2-7; 9 bases line up with TRBD2. The CDR3 extends over 15 amino acids. Germline-derived CDR1 and CDR2 are MNHEY and SMNVEV (reference sequence). V gave up 0 bases and J gave up 4 bases; unmatched junction bases: 4. The CDR3 sequence: CASSLSWTSVYEQYF. CDR3 nucleotide sequence: TGTGCCAGCAGTTTATCGTGGACTAGCGTGTACGAGCAGTACTTC.

This chain joins TRBV6-1 and TRBJ1-6, with D possibly being TRBD1 (5 bases). The CDR3 is made up of 14 amino acids. CDR1 and CDR2 from the germline V gene are MNHNS and SASEGT. The V gene lost 8 bases and the J gene lost 9 bases, with 17 bases spanning the gap. CDR3 sequence reads: CASSGEGASSPLHF. The DNA of the CDR3 is TGTGCCAGCTCAGGTGAAGGGGCGAGTTCACCCCTCCACTTT.

The V and J genes are TRBV7-2 and TRBJ2-7, with D possibly matching TRBD1 (6 bases). The germline V gene has CDR1 SGHTA and CDR2 FQGNSA. The CDR3 consists of 15 residues. The ends were cut back, 5 bases at V and 7 bases at J, with 21 bases in the middle. The CDR3: CASSLRAGDRREQYF. The DNA of the CDR3 is TGTGCCAGCAGCCTCCGGGCAGGGGATCGAAGGGAGCAGTACTTC.

The rearrangement joins TRBV5-4 to TRBJ2-3; 13 positions match TRBD2. Germline V gene lookup returns CDR1 SGHNT and CDR2 YYREEE (reference sequence). This CDR3 region has 17 residues. The junction had 4 bases not matched to a gene; V was cut back by 2 bases and J by 1 base. The CDR3 region has the DNA TGTGCCAGCAGCTTACTAGCGGGGGGGTCGGGCACAGATACGCAGTATTTT. It encodes CASSLLAGGSGTDTQYF. The full variable domain, completed using reference TRBV5-4 and TRBJ2-3, is ETGVTQSPTHLIKTRGQQVTLRCSSQSGHNTVSWYQQALGQGPQFIFQYYREEENGRGNFPPRFSGLQFPNYSSELNVNALELDDSALYLCASSLLAGGSGTDTQYFGPGTRLTVL.

The chain links TRBV19 to TRBJ1-1; a weak D match, TRBD1 (6 bases). The V end was cut by 4 bases, the J end by 0 bases, with 12 bases between. The CDR3 contains 15 residues. Germline assignment: CDR1 LNHDA and CDR2 SQIVND (reference sequence). This chain's CDR3 is CASSTRDTLNTEAFF. The CDR3 DNA is TGTGCCAGTAGTACTCGGGACACTTTGAACACTGAAGCTTTCTTT.

The chain links TRBV6-5 to TRBJ2-7; 8 nucleotides match TRBD1. Germline V gene lookup returns CDR1 MNHEY and CDR2 SVGAGI. Unmatched junction bases numbered 12, after V lost 8 bases and J lost 6 bases. CDR3 size: 14 residues. CDR3 residues: CASCHSGTGCEQYF. The CDR3 bases are TGTGCCAGCTGTCACTCCGGGACAGGTTGCGAGCAGTACTTC.

The rearrangement uses TRBV11-3 and TRBJ2-3; possibly TRBD2 for D (6 bases). This CDR3 region has 13 residues. Trimming removed 5 bases at V and 4 bases at J, with 10 bases between. The V gene's germline CDR1 is SGHNT and CDR2 YENEEA. This chain's CDR3 is CASSPGVADTQYF. The DNA of the CDR3 is TGTGCCAGCAGCCCGGGAGTTGCAGATACGCAGTATTTT.

In this sample, this clone turned up a few times. V gene TRBV7-9 combines with J gene TRBJ1-6; no clear D gene. This CDR3 is built from 13 residues. Germline-derived CDR1 and CDR2 are SEHNR and FQNEAQ (reference sequence). V was clipped by 1 base and J by 13 bases, with 11 bases between them. CDR3 sequence reads: CASSLDSGPPLHF. CDR3 DNA sequence: TGTGCCAGCAGCTTAGATAGTGGTCCGCCCCTCCACTTT.

The chain couples TRBV4-1 to TRBJ1-5, with D perhaps TRBD1 (6 bases). Germline CDR1 MGHRA, CDR2 YSYEKL. The CDR3 has 16 residues. Trimming took 2 bases from V and 2 from J, leaving 13 bases between them. CDR3: CASSQIVEGGNQPQHF. The DNA of the CDR3 is TGCGCCAGCAGCCAAATCGTTGAGGGGGGCAATCAGCCCCAGCATTTT.

The genes are TRBV11-3 and TRBJ2-5; TRBD1 is a possible D gene (6 bases). V was cut by 5 bases and J by 5 bases, with 12 bases left in between. This CDR3 region has 13 residues. Germline V gene sequence: CDR1 SGHNT, CDR2 YENEEA. For the CDR3, the DNA is TGTGCCAGCAGCCCCGGGACACAGGAGACCCAGTACTTC. It specifies CASSPGTQETQYF.

The genes are TRBV29-1 and TRBJ2-1, with D maybe TRBD2 (7 bases). Deletions cut 7 bases from V and 2 bases from J, with 12 bases between. CDR1 SQVTM and CDR2 ANQGSEA come from the germline V gene. The CDR3 runs 13 residues. The CDR3 DNA is TGCAGCGCGAGGGGGACTACCTACAATGAGCAGTTCTTC. It specifies CSARGTTYNEQFF.

The V call is TRBV6-5, the J call TRBJ2-7; D uncertain. Germline lookup yields CDR1 MNHEY and CDR2 SVGAGI. The CDR3 sequence is 16 residues long. Trimming removed 0 bases from V and 2 bases from J, with 14 bases in between. CDR3 coding DNA: TGTGCCAGCAGTTACTCGACTCCCCTGGGTGCCTACGAGCAGTACTTC. Its translation: CASSYSTPLGAYEQYF.

The CDR3 sequence: CAWSVYRGPWSATNEKLFF. CDR3 in DNA: TGTGCCTGGAGTGTATACAGGGGGCCGTGGTCGGCAACTAATGAAAAACTGTTTTTT. The chain combines TRBV30 with TRBJ1-4; TRBD1 matches at 9 bases. Germline loops: CDR1 GTSNPN, CDR2 SVGIG (reference sequence). J gave up 0 bases and V 0 bases, and 11 bases lay outside the gene matches. This CDR3 comprises 19 residues.

This CDR3 reads CASSVGLAGMGYNEQFF. In DNA, the CDR3 is TGCGCCAGCAGCGTGGGACTAGCGGGAATGGGCTACAATGAGCAGTTCTTC. The gene calls are TRBV5-1 and TRBJ2-1; TRBD2 aligns across 13 bases. J was trimmed by 3 bases and V by 4 bases; bases with no gene match: 7. Per germline, CDR1 SGHRS and CDR2 YFSETQ. The CDR3 covers 17 residues.